A selection of T cell receptor beta chains follows, all from one sample in a study of T cell responses to AZD1222 COVID-19 vaccine. Generated by immunoSEQ multiplex PCR, the TCRdb table keeps only in-frame clones and is missing some. The sample consists of fewer than 70,000 clones, under 90% of them appearing once. The starting material was peripheral blood, obtained 28 days after the second AZD1222 dose. The receptor set was obtained from an adult who received the AZD1222 COVID-19 vaccine. Both conserved end residues are part of each CDR3. Fields, in order: J gene, V gene, clone size, CDR3 protein. Size is omitted from some rows. Given values are once, few, many or a class for expanded clones.

>TRBJ1-4|TRBV25-1|few
CASSVGGQGEKLFF
>TRBJ1-2|TRBV6-1|-
CASSDTGGFYGYTF
>TRBJ1-2|TRBV5-4|-
CASSPDTNYGYTF
>TRBJ1-1|TRBV29-1|-
CSVVKEPEAFF
>TRBJ2-3|TRBV18|few
CASSPQDYRDTQYF
>TRBJ2-3|TRBV5-6|-
CASSLDLAGGDTQYF
>TRBJ2-5|TRBV7-2|-
CASSWTSGGQETQYF
>TRBJ1-4|TRBV6-1|-
CASSENKARISEKLFF
>TRBJ1-5|TRBV4-3|once
CASSPGEGGQPQHF
>TRBJ2-7|TRBV7-8|-
CASSLPREKDEQYF
>TRBJ1-1|TRBV7-9|-
CASSSTLDTEAFF
>TRBJ1-2|TRBV28|few
CASSLTGEGYTF
>TRBJ1-4|TRBV6-1|-
CASSEGGVNNEKLFF
>TRBJ2-2|TRBV5-1|-
CASSGGSGSPGELFF
>TRBJ2-3|TRBV5-1|-
CASSSGTGGYDTQYF
>TRBJ2-7|TRBV15|-
CATSRQRTGSSYEQYF
>TRBJ1-1|TRBV12-3/TRBV12-4|-
CASSISGFPEAFF
>TRBJ1-5|TRBV19|-
CASSILRQSNQPQHF
>TRBJ2-7|TRBV5-6|-
CASSLDGDEQYF
>TRBJ1-1|TRBV29-1|-
CSVGARLTDTEAFF
>TRBJ2-7|TRBV6-5|-
CASSYSIPNSYEQYF
>TRBJ2-3|TRBV7-9|-
CASSFGTTDTQYF
>TRBJ2-2|TRBV7-2|-
CASSFSTSGGLRGELFF
>TRBJ2-2|TRBV5-4|-
CASSFFTGDYGELFF
>TRBJ1-2|TRBV5-6|-
CASSGDFGVGYTF
>TRBJ2-1|TRBV27|-
CASSLGDPSYNEQFF
>TRBJ2-2|TRBV18|-
CASSPPSSTNTGELFF
>TRBJ1-6|TRBV4-3|-
CASSQGTESSYNSPLHF
>TRBJ2-5|TRBV2|-
CASSDLAGGGETQYF
>TRBJ2-7|TRBV3-1/TRBV3-2|once
CASTGRPGTYEQYF
>TRBJ1-2|TRBV30|-
CAWSHGALYGYTF
>TRBJ1-1|TRBV10-2|-
CASNVQGFPEAFF
>TRBJ2-7|TRBV6-6|-
CATDQGAGEQYF
>TRBJ2-5|TRBV5-1|-
CASRPSLRGGLETQYF
>TRBJ1-4|TRBV30|few
CAWSDGAQKLFF
>TRBJ2-1|TRBV28|-
CASSLRGLTGNEQFF
>TRBJ2-7|TRBV11-3|-
CASSLGGGRGIKEQYF
>TRBJ1-2|TRBV27|few
CASSLGRNYGYTF
>TRBJ1-2|TRBV5-8|-
CASSPGRYLYGYTF
>TRBJ1-6|TRBV7-6|-
CASSLARKNSPLHF
>TRBJ1-1|TRBV10-3|-
CAITQQGAETEAFF
>TRBJ2-1|TRBV2|-
CASSALNEQFF
>TRBJ1-1|TRBV29-1|-
CSVQGREGYTEAFF
>TRBJ2-2|TRBV6-5|-
CASSRWGGNTGELFF
>TRBJ1-1|TRBV9|-
CASSVSNLNTEAFF
>TRBJ2-3|TRBV1|-
CTSSQGGQGDTDTQYF
>TRBJ2-7|TRBV4-1|many
CASSQEQRRAYEQYF
>TRBJ2-5|TRBV11-2|few
CASSDRRGAGYFGETQYF
>TRBJ2-7|TRBV7-2|-
CASSLGGSSAKQYF
>TRBJ2-3|TRBV5-1|-
CASSLLAGGKVDTQYF
>TRBJ2-5|TRBV6-5|-
CASSYSSKPQETQYF